The TCR beta chain described here comes from a study of shared T cell receptors in the human thymus. Germline loops: CDR1 LGHNA, CDR2 YSLEER. Losses at the gene ends were 0 bases for V and 5 bases for J; bases not matched to a gene: 12. The CDR3 has 17 residues. Using immunoSEQ multiplex PCR, the repertoire was profiled, and TCRdb retains in-frame clones only, with some absent. This sample carries about 710,000 clones, around 87% of them seen once, and the ten largest clones take over 0.008%. The sample also formed part of further work on human thymus T cells. Turning to that study: Surgeons resected thymus tissue during corrective heart surgery.

The genes are TRBV4-3 and TRBJ2-5; 7 bases are shared with TRBD2. The sequencing sample was made of thymocytes. The TCR was taken from a boy under two years old with a congenital heart defect. CDR3 protein: CASSQEGRRTRRETQYF. The CDR3 bases are TGCGCCAGCAGCCAAGAGGGGAGGAGGACTAGACGGGAGACCCAGTACTTC.